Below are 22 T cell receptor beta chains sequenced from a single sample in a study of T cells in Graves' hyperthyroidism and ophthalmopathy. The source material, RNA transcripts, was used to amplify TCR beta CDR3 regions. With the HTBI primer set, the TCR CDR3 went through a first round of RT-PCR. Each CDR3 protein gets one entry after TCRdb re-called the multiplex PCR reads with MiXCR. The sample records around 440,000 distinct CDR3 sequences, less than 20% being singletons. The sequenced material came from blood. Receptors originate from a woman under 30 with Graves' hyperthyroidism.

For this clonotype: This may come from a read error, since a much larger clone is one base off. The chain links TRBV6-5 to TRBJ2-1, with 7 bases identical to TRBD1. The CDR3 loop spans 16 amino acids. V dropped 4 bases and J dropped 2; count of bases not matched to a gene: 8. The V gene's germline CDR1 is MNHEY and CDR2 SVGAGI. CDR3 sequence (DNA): TGTGCCAGCAGTTGCAAGGGGGCCCCCCCCTACAATGAGCAGTTCTTC. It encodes CASSCKGAPPYNEQFF.

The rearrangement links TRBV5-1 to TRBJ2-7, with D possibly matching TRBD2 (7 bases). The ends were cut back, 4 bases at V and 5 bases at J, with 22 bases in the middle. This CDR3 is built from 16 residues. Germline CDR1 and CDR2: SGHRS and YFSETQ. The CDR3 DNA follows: TGCGCCAGCAGCGATAATAGGGGGGGTTTAATAGACGAGCAGTACTTC. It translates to CASSDNRGGLIDEQYF.

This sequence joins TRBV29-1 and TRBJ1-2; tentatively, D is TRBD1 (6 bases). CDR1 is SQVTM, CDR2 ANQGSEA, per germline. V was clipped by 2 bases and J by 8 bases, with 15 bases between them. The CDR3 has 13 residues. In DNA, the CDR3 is TGCAGCGTTGAATTCCCGGGGGCGCGGGGCTACACCTTC. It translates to CSVEFPGARGYTF. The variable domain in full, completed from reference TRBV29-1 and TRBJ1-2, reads SAVISQKPSRDICQRGTSLTIQCQVDSQVTMMFWYRQQPGQSLTLIATANQGSEATYESGFVIDKFPISRPNLTFSTLTVSNMSPEDSSIYLCSVEFPGARGYTFGSGTRLTVV.

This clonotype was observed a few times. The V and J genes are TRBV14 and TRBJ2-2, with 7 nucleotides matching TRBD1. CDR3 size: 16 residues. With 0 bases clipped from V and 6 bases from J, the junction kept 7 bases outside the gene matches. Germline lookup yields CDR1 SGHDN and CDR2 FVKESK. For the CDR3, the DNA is TGTGCCAGCAGCCAAGAAGGCAGGGGGTATCCCGGGGAGCTGTTTTTT. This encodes CASSQEGRGYPGELFF.

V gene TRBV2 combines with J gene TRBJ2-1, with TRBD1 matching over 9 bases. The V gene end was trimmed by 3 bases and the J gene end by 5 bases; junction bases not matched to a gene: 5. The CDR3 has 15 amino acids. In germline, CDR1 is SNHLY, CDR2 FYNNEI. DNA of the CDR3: TGTGCCAGCAGTGAGCAGACAGGGGGGAACAATGAGCAGTTCTTC. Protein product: CASSEQTGGNNEQFF.

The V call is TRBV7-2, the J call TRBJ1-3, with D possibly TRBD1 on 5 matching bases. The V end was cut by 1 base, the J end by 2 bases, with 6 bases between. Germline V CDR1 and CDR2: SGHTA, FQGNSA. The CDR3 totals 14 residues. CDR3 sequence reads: CASSLGDPGNTIYF. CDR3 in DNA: TGTGCCAGCAGCTTAGGGGACCCTGGAAACACCATATATTTT.

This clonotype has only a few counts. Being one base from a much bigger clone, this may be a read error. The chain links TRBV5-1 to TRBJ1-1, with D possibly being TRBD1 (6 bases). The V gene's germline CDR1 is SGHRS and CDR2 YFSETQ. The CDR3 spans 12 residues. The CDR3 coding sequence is TGCGCCAGTAATCAGGGGAACACTGCAGCTTTCTTT. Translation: CASNQGNTAAFF.

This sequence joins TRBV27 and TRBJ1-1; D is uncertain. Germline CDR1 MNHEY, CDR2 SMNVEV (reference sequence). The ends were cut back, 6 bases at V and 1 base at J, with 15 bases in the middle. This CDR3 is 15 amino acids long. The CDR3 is CASSSAGSGNTEAFF. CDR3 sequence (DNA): TGTGCCAGCAGCTCCGCCGGTTCCGGGAACACTGAAGCTTTCTTT.

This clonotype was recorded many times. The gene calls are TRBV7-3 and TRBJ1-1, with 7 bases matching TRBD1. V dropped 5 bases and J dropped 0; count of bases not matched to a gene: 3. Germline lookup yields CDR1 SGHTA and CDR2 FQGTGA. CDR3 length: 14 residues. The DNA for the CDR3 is TGTGCCAGCAGCGGGGGACAGATGAACACTGAAGCTTTCTTT. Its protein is CASSGGQMNTEAFF. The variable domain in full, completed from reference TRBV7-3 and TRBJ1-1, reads GAGVSQTPSNKVTEKGKYVELRCDPISGHTALYWYRQSLGQGPEFLIYFQGTGAADDSGLPNDRFFAVRPEGSVSTLKIQRTERGDSAVYLCASSGGQMNTEAFFGQGTRLTVV.

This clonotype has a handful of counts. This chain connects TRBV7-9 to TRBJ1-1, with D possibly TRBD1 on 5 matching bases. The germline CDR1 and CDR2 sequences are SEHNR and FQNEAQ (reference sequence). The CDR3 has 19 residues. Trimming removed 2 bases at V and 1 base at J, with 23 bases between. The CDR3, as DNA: TGTGCCAGCAGCTTACCCCCCCCCCCGGGACCGAATACGAACACTGAAGCTTTCTTT. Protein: CASSLPPPPGPNTNTEAFF. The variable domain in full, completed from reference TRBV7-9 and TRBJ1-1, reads DTGVSQNPRHKITKRGQNVTFRCDPISEHNRLYWYRQTLGQGPEFLTYFQNEAQLEKSRLLSDRFSAERPKGSFSTLEIQRTEQGDSAMYLCASSLPPPPGPNTNTEAFFGQGTRLTVV.

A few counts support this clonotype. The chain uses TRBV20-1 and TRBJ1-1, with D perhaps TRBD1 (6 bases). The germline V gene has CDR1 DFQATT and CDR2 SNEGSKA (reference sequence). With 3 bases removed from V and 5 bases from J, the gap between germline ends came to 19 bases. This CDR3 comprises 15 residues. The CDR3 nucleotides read TGCAGTGCTAGTGGCCTGGTGGGGGCGCAAACTGAAGCTTTCTTT. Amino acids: CSASGLVGAQTEAFF.

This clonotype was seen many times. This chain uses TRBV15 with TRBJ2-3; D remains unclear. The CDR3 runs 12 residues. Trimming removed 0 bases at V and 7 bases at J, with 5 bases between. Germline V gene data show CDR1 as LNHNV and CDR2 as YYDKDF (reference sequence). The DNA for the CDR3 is TGTGCCACCAGCAGAGATAGGAATACGCAGTATTTT. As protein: CATSRDRNTQYF.

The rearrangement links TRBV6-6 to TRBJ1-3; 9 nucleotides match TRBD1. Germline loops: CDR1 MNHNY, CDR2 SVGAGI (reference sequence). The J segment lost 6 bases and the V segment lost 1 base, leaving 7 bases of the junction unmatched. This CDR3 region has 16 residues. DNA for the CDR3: TGTGCCAGCAGTTACTGGAGGGGACAGGGCGCAAACACCATATATTTT. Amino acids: CASSYWRGQGANTIYF.

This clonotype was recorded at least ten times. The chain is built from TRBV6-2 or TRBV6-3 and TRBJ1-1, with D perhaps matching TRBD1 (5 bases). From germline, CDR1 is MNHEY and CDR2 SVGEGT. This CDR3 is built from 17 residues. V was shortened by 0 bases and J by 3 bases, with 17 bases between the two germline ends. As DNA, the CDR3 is TGTGCCAGCAGTTACTCGTCATCAGGGTCTGGGTACACTGAAGCTTTCTTT. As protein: CASSYSSSGSGYTEAFF.

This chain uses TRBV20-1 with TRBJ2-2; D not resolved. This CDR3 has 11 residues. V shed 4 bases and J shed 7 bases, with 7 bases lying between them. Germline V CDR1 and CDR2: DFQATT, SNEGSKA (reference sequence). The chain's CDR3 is CSATENGELFF. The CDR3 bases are TGCAGTGCTACCGAGAACGGGGAGCTGTTTTTT.

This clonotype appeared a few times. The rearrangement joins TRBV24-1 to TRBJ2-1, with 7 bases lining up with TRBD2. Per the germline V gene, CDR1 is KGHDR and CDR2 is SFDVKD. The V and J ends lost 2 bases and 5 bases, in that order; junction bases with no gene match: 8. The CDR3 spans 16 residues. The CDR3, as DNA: TGTGCCACCAGTGATTCCCAGCGGGACCCTCACAATGAGCAGTTCTTC. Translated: CATSDSQRDPHNEQFF.

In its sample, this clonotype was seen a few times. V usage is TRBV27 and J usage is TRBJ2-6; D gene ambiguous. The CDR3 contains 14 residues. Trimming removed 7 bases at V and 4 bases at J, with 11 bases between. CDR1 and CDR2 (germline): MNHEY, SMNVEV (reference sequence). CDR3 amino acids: CASTRARGANVLTF. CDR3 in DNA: TGTGCCAGCACACGGGCTAGGGGGGCCAACGTCCTGACTTTC. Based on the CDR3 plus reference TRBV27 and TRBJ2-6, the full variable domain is EAQVTQNPRYLITVTGKKLTVTCSQNMNHEYMSWYRQDPGLGLRQIYYSMNVEVTDKGDVPEGYKVSRKEKRNFPLILESPSPNQTSLYFCASTRARGANVLTFGAGSRLTVL.

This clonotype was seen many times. CDR3 nucleotide sequence: TGTGCCAGCAGCCCCACGCTGATAGAGACCCAGTACTTC. It yields the protein CASSPTLIETQYF. V usage is TRBV11-2 and J usage is TRBJ2-5; D gene ambiguous. The CDR3 runs 13 residues. V was shortened by 5 bases and J by 4 bases, with 11 bases between the two germline ends. Germline lookup yields CDR1 SGHAT and CDR2 FQNNGV.

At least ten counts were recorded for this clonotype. The CDR3 nucleotides read TGCGCCAGCAGCTTGGGCCCAGGGGGCACTAGCACAGATACGCAGTATTTT. Its translation: CASSLGPGGTSTDTQYF. The chain combines TRBV5-1 with TRBJ2-3; 8 bases are a match to TRBD1. V was clipped by 0 bases and J by 0 bases; unmatched bases: 6. The CDR3 runs 17 residues. Germline V gene sequence: CDR1 SGHRS, CDR2 YFSETQ.

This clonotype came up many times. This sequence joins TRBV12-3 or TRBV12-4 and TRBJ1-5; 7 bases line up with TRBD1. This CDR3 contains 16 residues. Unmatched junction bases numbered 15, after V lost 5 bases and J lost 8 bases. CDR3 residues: CASSLGTVTVLKPQHF. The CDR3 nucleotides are TGTGCCAGCAGTCTTGGGACAGTAACGGTCCTCAAGCCCCAGCATTTT.

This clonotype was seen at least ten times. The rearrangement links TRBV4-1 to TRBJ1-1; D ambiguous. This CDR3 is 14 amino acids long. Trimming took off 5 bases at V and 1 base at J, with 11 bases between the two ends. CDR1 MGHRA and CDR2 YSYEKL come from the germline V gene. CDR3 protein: CASSFISGNTEAFF. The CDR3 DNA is TGCGCCAGCAGCTTTATTTCAGGGAACACTGAAGCTTTCTTT.

CDR3 loop: CASSPGGALSKNIQYF. CDR3 bases: TGCGCCAGCAGCCCCGGGGGAGCGCTCTCCAAAAACATTCAGTACTTC. The V gene is TRBV4-1, the J gene TRBJ2-4; the D gene is possibly TRBD2 (6 bases). CDR1 MGHRA and CDR2 YSYEKL come from the germline V gene. V gave up 4 bases and J gave up 2 bases, with 15 bases separating them. The CDR3 runs to 16 residues.